The 23 T cell receptor beta chains reported below all come from one sample, sequenced in a study of OX40 agonist ivuxolimab in advanced cancers. Libraries were built with the immunoSEQ multiplex PCR assay. TCRdb obtained this table from immuneACCESS and retained in-frame rearrangements with V and J assigned. These tables miss some clones; where compared with another copy, unresolved V genes account for less than half of the shortfall, and the remainder is unexplained. In this sample the table shows around 76,000 clones, about nine tenths of which occur a single time. Together, the top ten hold more than 2.5% of the sample. This specimen was CD4+ or CD8+ T cells sorted from blood, taken in a trial of the OX40 agonist ivuxolimab. The receptors stem from an adult with an advanced solid tumor such as melanoma, head and neck, liver or kidney cancer.

The chain combines TRBV9 with TRBJ2-5; D is unresolved. Trimming took 0 bases from V and 5 from J, leaving 11 bases between them. The CDR3 is 14 residues long. Germline V CDR1 and CDR2: SGDLS, YYNGEE. The DNA for the CDR3 is TGTGCCAGCAGCGTAGATCGCTCTACGGAGACCCAGTACTTC. It codes for CASSVDRSTETQYF.

This clone occurred once. V is TRBV19 and J is TRBJ2-3; maybe TRBD2 (7 bases). Trimming left V 8 bases short and J 2 bases short, with 20 bases between. The CDR3 consists of 16 residues. The V gene's germline CDR1 is LNHDA and CDR2 SQIVND (reference sequence). The CDR3 loop reads CASGPPGAGATDTQYF. In DNA form, the CDR3 reads TGTGCCAGTGGCCCCCCGGGGGCGGGGGCCACAGATACGCAGTATTTT.

This sequence joins TRBV9 and TRBJ1-6; TRBD1 is a possible D gene (6 bases). The V end was cut by 0 bases, the J end by 10 bases, with 11 bases between. Germline values: CDR1 SGDLS, CDR2 YYNGEE. This CDR3 is built from 14 residues. The CDR3 here is CASSVEAGDSPLHF. DNA of the CDR3: TGTGCCAGCAGCGTAGAGGCAGGGGACTCACCCCTCCACTTT. The whole variable domain, remainder taken from reference TRBV9 and TRBJ1-6, is DSGVTQTPKHLITATGQRVTLRCSPRSGDLSVYWYQQSLDQGLQFLIQYYNGEERAKGNILERFSAQQFPDLHSELNLSSLELGDSALYFCASSVEAGDSPLHFGNGTRLTVT.

This rearrangement joins TRBV7-3 to TRBJ2-1, with a weak D call TRBD2 (5 bases). Germline lookup yields CDR1 SGHTA and CDR2 FQGTGA. The CDR3 loop spans 17 amino acids. The ends were cut back, 1 base at V and 3 bases at J, with 16 bases in the middle. Here the CDR3 reads CASSLKGAHEGYNEQFF. The CDR3 DNA sequence: TGTGCCAGCAGCTTAAAGGGAGCCCACGAGGGCTACAATGAGCAGTTCTTC.

This clone came up once. J is TRBJ1-1 and V is TRBV6-5; 9 bases fit TRBD1. CDR3 length: 13 residues. The germline V gene has CDR1 MNHEY and CDR2 SVGAGI. V lost 6 bases to trimming and J lost 4 bases; unmatched junction nucleotides: 3. CDR3 in amino acids: CASRETGGTEAFF. The CDR3 coding sequence is TGTGCCAGCAGAGAGACAGGGGGCACTGAAGCTTTCTTT.

The chain recombines TRBV29-1 with TRBJ1-2, with TRBD1 matching 7 bases. The V segment lost 3 bases and the J segment 7 bases; nucleotides outside the gene matches: 14. Germline CDR1 SQVTM, CDR2 ANQGSEA. The length of the CDR3 is 15 residues. CDR3 protein: CSVEQGGQGTGGYTF. The DNA for the CDR3 is TGCAGCGTTGAGCAGGGGGGGCAGGGAACAGGTGGCTACACCTTC.

The chain recombines TRBV6-5 with TRBJ2-7, with TRBD1 identical over 7 bases. The CDR3 extends over 13 amino acids. The germline CDR1 and CDR2 sequences are MNHEY and SVGAGI. J lost 2 bases, V lost 11 bases, and 9 bases had no gene match. DNA for the CDR3: TGTGCCGCCTTCGGGACAGCCCCCTACGAGCAGTACTTC. This translates into CAAFGTAPYEQYF.

This clone showed up just a few times. J is TRBJ2-2 and V is TRBV5-1; 8 bases fit TRBD1. Germline-derived CDR1 and CDR2 are SGHRS and YFSETQ. The V segment lost 4 bases and the J segment 7 bases; nucleotides outside the gene matches: 9. The CDR3 is 15 amino acids. CDR3 amino acids: CASSLWTGSGGELFF. The CDR3 DNA is TGCGCCAGCAGCCTCTGGACAGGGTCGGGCGGGGAGCTGTTTTTT.

The chain is built from TRBV5-1 and TRBJ2-5; 11 bases are shared with TRBD2. The CDR3 length is 16 residues. The ends lost 0 bases at V and 2 bases at J; junction bases unmatched: 3. Germline V gene lookup returns CDR1 SGHRS and CDR2 YFSETQ. The CDR3 bases are TGCGCCAGCAGCTTGGCCCCTAGCGGGGGGCAAGAGACCCAGTACTTC. This gives the protein CASSLAPSGGQETQYF.

This rearrangement joins TRBV7-9 to TRBJ2-4; 7 positions match TRBD1. V dropped 5 bases and J dropped 0; count of bases not matched to a gene: 10. Germline V gene sequence: CDR1 SEHNR, CDR2 FQNEAQ (reference sequence). CDR3 size: 17 residues. The CDR3 region is CASSPSWAGGAKNIQYF. The CDR3 bases are TGTGCCAGCAGCCCGAGTTGGGCAGGGGGAGCCAAAAACATTCAGTACTTC.

The CDR3 is CASSVVGGPGVQTQYF. The CDR3 region has the DNA TGTGCCAGCAGCGTAGTTGGAGGGCCAGGGGTTCAGACCCAGTACTTC. The chain has TRBV9 and TRBJ2-5; D tentatively reads TRBD1 or TRBD2 (6 bases each). Germline values: CDR1 SGDLS, CDR2 YYNGEE. Deletions cut 0 bases from V and 6 bases from J, with 18 bases between. This CDR3 contains 16 residues.

The V and J genes are TRBV2 and TRBJ1-1; TRBD1 matches at 8 bases. The V gene end was trimmed by 7 bases and the J gene end by 2 bases; junction bases not matched to a gene: 6. The CDR3 covers 14 residues. Per the germline V gene, CDR1 is SNHLY and CDR2 is FYNNEI. CDR3 bases: TGTGCCAGCAACCCTCAGGGGGCTAACACTGAAGCTTTCTTT. Translation: CASNPQGANTEAFF.

The genes are TRBV21-1 and TRBJ2-7; whether TRBD1, the table's D call, matches the DNA was not checked. TRBV21-1 corresponds to a pseudogene. The CDR3 has 15 residues. CDR3 residues: CASSTGQAVSYEQYF. The CDR3, as DNA: TGTGCCAGCAGCACGGGACAGGCAGTCTCCTACGAGCAGTACTTC.

This chain links TRBV5-1 with TRBJ2-1; TRBD1 might be the D (5 bases). Germline lookup yields CDR1 SGHRS and CDR2 YFSETQ. The V end was cut by 2 bases, the J end by 9 bases, with 21 bases between. CDR3 length equals 16 residues. The CDR3 sequence: CASSLRVGSGAGEQFF. DNA of the CDR3: TGCGCCAGCAGCTTAAGGGTAGGAAGTGGGGCAGGTGAGCAGTTCTTC.

The rearrangement joins TRBV6-1 to TRBJ1-2; D is ambiguous. From germline, CDR1 is MNHNS and CDR2 SASEGT. Deletions cut 2 bases from V and 0 bases from J, with 13 bases between. The CDR3 runs to 16 residues. The CDR3 loop reads CASSEKYVRPNYGYTF. Here the CDR3 DNA reads TGTGCCAGCAGTGAAAAGTATGTCAGGCCTAACTATGGCTACACCTTC.

For this clone: The sample contains more than one DNA sequence encoding this CDR3. The chain links TRBV5-1 to TRBJ2-5, with 9 bases that match TRBD2. The CDR3 runs to 16 residues. The V gene end was trimmed by 3 bases and the J gene end by 5 bases; junction bases not matched to a gene: 11. Germline V gene sequence: CDR1 SGHRS, CDR2 YFSETQ. CDR3 protein: CASSSGQAGGHETQYF. The CDR3 nucleotides read TGCGCCAGCAGCTCCGGTCAGGCGGGGGGGCATGAGACCCAGTACTTC.

The chain is built from TRBV6-5 and TRBJ2-7, with D perhaps being TRBD1 or TRBD2 (5 bases each). Germline V lookup: CDR1 MNHEY, CDR2 SVGAGI. This CDR3 region has 14 residues. The ends were cut back, 6 bases at V and 0 bases at J, with 12 bases in the middle. In nucleotides, the CDR3 is TGTGCCAGCAGCGGGGCCCCGCCCTCCTACGAGCAGTACTTC. Amino acids: CASSGAPPSYEQYF.

V is TRBV7-9 and J is TRBJ1-1; TRBD1 is a possible D gene (6 bases). Germline V gene data show CDR1 as SEHNR and CDR2 as FQNEAQ (reference sequence). There are 14 residues in the CDR3. V was trimmed by 1 base and J by 7 bases, leaving 13 bases between them. CDR3 sequence: CASSLGTVDDEAFF. CDR3 sequence (DNA): TGTGCCAGCAGCTTAGGGACAGTTGATGATGAAGCTTTCTTT.

This chain connects TRBV4-2 to TRBJ1-4; D remains ambiguous. Trimming removed 4 bases from V and 4 bases from J, with 10 bases in between. In germline, CDR1 is LGHNA, CDR2 YNFKEQ. The CDR3 has 14 amino acids. In nucleotides, the CDR3 is TGTGCCAGCAGCCGTGGAGAGCTTAATGAAAAACTGTTTTTT. Amino acids: CASSRGELNEKLFF.

The chain couples TRBV6-6 to TRBJ1-5; possible D gene TRBD1, 5 bases. V lost 4 bases and J lost 0, with 10 bases in between. The CDR3 extends over 15 amino acids. Per germline, CDR1 MNHNY and CDR2 SVGAGI (reference sequence). The CDR3: CASSWGGFSNQPQHF. The CDR3 DNA reads as TGTGCCAGCAGTTGGGGCGGATTTAGCAATCAGCCCCAGCATTTT.

V and J are TRBV5-4 and TRBJ2-5; a weak D match, TRBD2 (6 bases). Germline-derived CDR1 and CDR2 are SGHNT and YYREEE (reference sequence). This CDR3 region has 15 residues. Trimming left V 0 bases short and J 5 bases short, with 14 bases between. The CDR3 loop is CASSLANRGGETQYF. CDR3 nucleotide sequence: TGTGCCAGCAGCTTGGCCAACAGAGGAGGGGAGACCCAGTACTTC.

The chain combines TRBV18 with TRBJ1-1, with 7 bases that match TRBD1. The V and J ends lost 4 bases and 5 bases, in that order; junction bases with no gene match: 4. Germline V gene lookup returns CDR1 KGHSH and CDR2 LQKENI. The CDR3 is 13 residues long. CDR3 protein: CASSQGAQTEAFF. The CDR3 DNA sequence: TGTGCCAGCTCACAGGGGGCGCAGACTGAAGCTTTCTTT.

On this clone: At one end, the junction sequence differs from germline, possibly due to a read error. The sample contains more than one DNA sequence encoding this CDR3. This CDR3 reads CASKRGRDQPQHF. Written as DNA, the CDR3 is TGTGCCAGTAAGAGGGGTAGGGATCAGCCCCAACATTTT. V is TRBV19 and J is TRBJ1-5, with D tentatively TRBD1 (5 bases). CDR3 length equals 13 residues. CDR1 LNHDA and CDR2 SQIVND come from the germline V gene (reference sequence). The whole variable domain, filled in from reference TRBV19 and TRBJ1-5, reads DGGITQSPKYLFRKEGQNVTLSCEQNLNHDAMYWYRQDPGQGLRLIYYSQIVNDFQKGDIAEGYSVSREKKESFPLTVTSAQKNPTAFYLCASKRGRDQPQHFGDGTRLSIL.